Detailed here is one TCR beta chain. Its antigen is not yet known. Per-nucleotide qualities are absent, and no much larger clonotype sits a single base away. The sample belongs to a study of response to subunit inactivated influenza vaccine (dated by TCRdb to between 2017 and 2018). Some background on the complete study: The study used deep quantitative T cell receptor repertoire profiling to track responses to a trivalent subunit inactivated influenza vaccine.

Library creation used RT-PCR. The instrument given in TCRdb is Illumina HiSeq 2500. TCRdb cleaned the public reads at Q25 with fastp, built clones with MiXCR and kept in-frame beta chains. Identical CDR3 proteins give one entry, which carries the most common genes and DNA. The sample table contains some 850,000 distinct CDR3 sequences; only one count was recorded for about 18% of them. Of the sample, roughly 10% is held by the ten largest clones. Overall study results and their limits: The authors suggested that each seasonal influenza vaccination may recruit only a limited number of new T cells.

The TCR comes from a man over 45 who received an inactivated influenza vaccine. Donor details come from another sample of the same person, matched by shared clones. This specimen was PBMCs from blood, taken roughly 5 days after vaccination.

CDR3 sequence: CASSLVEGPWQTQYF. The nucleotide sequence reads TGTGCCAGCAGTTTAGTAGAGGGGCCGTGGCAGACCCAGTACTTC. This chain is built from TRBV12-3 or TRBV12-4 and TRBJ2-5; the D match is possibly TRBD1 or TRBD2, with 5 bases aligned in each. The CDR3 runs 15 residues from the cysteine to the phenylalanine. Of the read, only the CDR3 DNA is kept; its 45 bases are in frame from base 1. V gives up 1 base and J gives up 6 bases, and the segment between their germline ends measures 15 bases.